These 16 T cell receptor beta chains were sequenced from one sample in a study of vaccination and CD4 T cells after COVID-19. Treatment: approximately nine-day PBMC culture with coronavirus spike peptide pools or control peptides (ViraFEST assay). What these receptors recognize is not known. CD4+ T cells that had been cultured provided DNA sequenced with the Oncomine TCR Beta short-read assay. TCRdb independently ran MiXCR on the PCR reads; one entry per CDR3 protein. The top ten clones hold about a sixth of a sample with under 8,500 distinct CDR3 sequences, 61% of them seen once. Here the sequenced sample was cultured CD4+ T cells from blood, taken after SARS-CoV-2 vaccination. The receptors were sampled from a human donor with COVID-19.

The CDR3 DNA sequence: TGCGCCAGCAGTGCAGCCAACTATGGCTACACCTTC. Its protein product is CASSAANYGYTF. This rearrangement joins TRBV5-1 to TRBJ1-2; D gene unclear. Trimming removed 5 bases from V and 2 bases from J, with 7 bases in between. CDR3 size: 12 residues. Germline-derived CDR1 and CDR2 are SGHRS and YFSETQ.

The gene calls are TRBV7-9 and TRBJ1-2, with 8 bases lining up with TRBD1. The V gene's germline CDR1 is SEHNR and CDR2 FQNEAQ (reference sequence). CDR3 length: 14 residues. V was clipped by 2 bases and J by 4 bases; unmatched bases: 3. In nucleotides, the CDR3 is TGTGCCAGCAGCTTAATGGGACAGGCCTATGGCTACACCTTC. As protein: CASSLMGQAYGYTF.

V gene TRBV28 combines with J gene TRBJ2-1; TRBD1 matches 11 bases. CDR1 is MDHEN and CDR2 is SYDVKM in the germline V gene. This CDR3 region has 13 residues. Losses at the gene ends were 10 bases for V and 6 bases for J; bases not matched to a gene: 5. The CDR3 bases are TGTGCCACCCCCGGGACAGGGGGCAATGAGCAGTTCTTC. It is translated as CATPGTGGNEQFF.

V is TRBV7-3 and J is TRBJ2-3; 7 bases are a match to TRBD2. Per germline, CDR1 SGHTA and CDR2 FQGTGA. This CDR3 is built from 20 residues. The V segment lost 2 bases and the J segment 1 base; nucleotides outside the gene matches: 18. The CDR3 region is CASSLQRYSGAFSGTDTQYF. The CDR3 DNA follows: TGTGCCAGCAGCTTACAGCGTTACAGCGGGGCCTTCTCTGGCACAGATACGCAGTATTTT.

In its sample, this clonotype ranks as large. J is TRBJ1-2 and V is TRBV6-1; possibly TRBD1 for D (6 bases). Per germline, CDR1 MNHNS and CDR2 SASEGT. Trimming took off 6 bases at V and 5 bases at J, with 13 bases between the two ends. The CDR3 has 13 amino acids. The CDR3 nucleotides read TGTGCCAGCAGCTCCAGGGGAAGTTATGGCTACACCTTC. Amino acids: CASSSRGSYGYTF.

The chain employs TRBV5-4 and TRBJ1-2; no reliable D call. V shed 2 bases and J shed 4 bases, with 9 bases lying between them. Germline V CDR1 and CDR2: SGHNT, YYREEE (reference sequence). The length of the CDR3 is 13 residues. The CDR3 spells CASSFRTSYGYTF. In DNA, the CDR3 is TGTGCCAGCAGCTTCCGGACCTCCTATGGCTACACCTTC.

This clonotype rates as medium-sized. The CDR3 DNA is TGCGCCAGCGGGGGGTCGGGCCTGAACACTGAAGCTTTCTTT. Translated, it gives CASGGSGLNTEAFF. This chain joins TRBV5-1 and TRBJ1-1; D possibly corresponds to TRBD1 (5 bases). Trimming removed 7 bases from V and 0 bases from J, with 13 bases in between. CDR1 is SGHRS and CDR2 is YFSETQ in the germline V gene. This CDR3 has 14 residues.

This chain joins TRBV10-2 and TRBJ1-2, with 8 bases fitting TRBD1. Germline-derived CDR1 and CDR2 are WSHSY and SAAADI. The V segment lost 6 bases and the J segment 1 base; nucleotides outside the gene matches: 10. The CDR3 totals 16 residues. The CDR3, as DNA: TGCGCCAGCAGGGACGAGGGACAGGCCTTTAACTATGGCTACACCTTC. It specifies CASRDEGQAFNYGYTF.

This chain links TRBV6-4 with TRBJ2-3; D not resolved. V lost 0 bases and J 4 bases, leaving 5 bases between the germline ends. Germline CDR1 is MRHNA and CDR2 is SNTAGT. There are 13 residues in the CDR3. CDR3 in amino acids: CASSDSRSDTQYF. Here the CDR3 DNA reads TGTGCCAGCAGTGACTCCAGGTCAGATACGCAGTATTTT.

The chain has TRBV12-3 or TRBV12-4 and TRBJ1-5; perhaps TRBD1 as D (5 bases). The V end lost 3 bases, the J end lost 3 bases, and 12 bases lay between the germline ends. There are 15 residues in the CDR3. The CDR3 here is CASSFEGTTNQPQHF. The CDR3 DNA is TGTGCCAGCAGTTTTGAAGGGACTACCAATCAGCCCCAGCATTTT.

J is TRBJ2-3 and V is TRBV19; D is unclear. The CDR3 is 13 residues long. The V end was cut by 4 bases, the J end by 0 bases, with 5 bases between. Germline V lookup: CDR1 LNHDA, CDR2 SQIVND (reference sequence). CDR3 nucleotides: TGTGCCAGTAGTACCTGGAGCACAGATACGCAGTATTTT. This codes for CASSTWSTDTQYF.

This clonotype is large by share. The chain joins TRBV5-1 to TRBJ2-1; D not certain. Germline V CDR1 and CDR2: SGHRS, YFSETQ. The CDR3 runs 15 residues. V lost 3 bases and J lost 0, with 10 bases in between. CDR3 nucleotides: TGCGCCAGCAGCTCTAACACGTTCTCCTACAATGAGCAGTTCTTC. Protein sequence: CASSSNTFSYNEQFF. The whole variable domain, remainder taken from reference TRBV5-1 and TRBJ2-1, is KAGVTQTPRYLIKTRGQQVTLSCSPISGHRSVSWYQQTPGQGLQFLFEYFSETQRNKGNFPGRFSGRQFSNSRSEMNVSTLELGDSALYLCASSSNTFSYNEQFFGPGTRLTVL.

The V and J genes are TRBV15 and TRBJ1-4; weak D call: TRBD1 (5 bases). V was trimmed by 5 bases and J by 2 bases, leaving 30 bases between them. The CDR3 contains 21 residues. Germline V gives CDR1 LNHNV, CDR2 YYDKDF (reference sequence). The CDR3 loop reads CATSPGTFHGQGGVTNEKLFF. In DNA, the CDR3 is TGTGCCACCAGCCCCGGAACCTTCCATGGGCAGGGAGGGGTCACTAATGAAAAACTGTTTTTT.

Here the CDR3 DNA reads TGTGCCAGCAGGCATGGGTTTCTCCCGGGACAGGGGGGCAATGAGCAGTTCTTC. Amino acid sequence: CASRHGFLPGQGGNEQFF. The chain is built from TRBV6-7 and TRBJ2-1; 11 nucleotides match TRBD1. TRBV6-7 is sorted into the ORF group, with uncertain function. The V and J ends lost 6 bases and 6 bases, in that order; junction bases with no gene match: 16. The CDR3 runs 18 residues.

The chain carries TRBV24-1 and TRBJ1-5; 8 bases fit TRBD1. The CDR3 consists of 16 residues. Looked up from germline, CDR1 is KGHDR and CDR2 is SFDVKD. The V gene end was trimmed by 4 bases and the J gene end by 6 bases; junction bases not matched to a gene: 10. The CDR3 here is CATSESGTGEGQPQHF. The CDR3, as DNA: TGTGCCACCAGTGAGTCCGGGACAGGTGAGGGTCAGCCCCAGCATTTT.

This chain joins TRBV20-1 and TRBJ2-7, with 7 bases that match TRBD2. CDR3 length: 14 amino acids. The germline V gene encodes CDR1 DFQATT and CDR2 SNEGSKA (reference sequence). Trimming cost V 0 bases and J 5 bases; bases outside gene matches: 7. The DNA for the CDR3 is TGCAGTGCTAGAGAGGGGGGGGAGGTCAACGAGCAGTACTTC. This codes for CSAREGGEVNEQYF.